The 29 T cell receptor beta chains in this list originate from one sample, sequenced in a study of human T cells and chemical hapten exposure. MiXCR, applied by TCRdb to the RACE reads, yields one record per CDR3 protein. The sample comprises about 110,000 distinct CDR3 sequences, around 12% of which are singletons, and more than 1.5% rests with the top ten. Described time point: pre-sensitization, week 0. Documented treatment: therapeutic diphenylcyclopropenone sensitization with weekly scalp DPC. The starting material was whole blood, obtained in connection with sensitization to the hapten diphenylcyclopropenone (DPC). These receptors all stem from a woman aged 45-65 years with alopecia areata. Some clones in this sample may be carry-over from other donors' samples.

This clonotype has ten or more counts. The DNA of the CDR3 is TGTGCCAGCAGCTTAGTGACGCATGAGCAGTTCTTC. Residues: CASSLVTHEQFF. The rearrangement links TRBV7-6 to TRBJ2-1; D unclear. Trimming left V 1 base short and J 8 bases short, with 6 bases between. The CDR3 sequence is 12 residues long. The germline V gene has CDR1 SGHVS and CDR2 FNYEAQ. The variable domain in full, with the rest retrieved from reference TRBV7-6 and TRBJ2-1, is GAGVSQSPRYKVTKRGQDVALRCDPISGHVSLYWYRQALGQGPEFLTYFNYEAQQDKSGLPNDRFSAERPEGSISTLTIQRTEQRDSAMYRCASSLVTHEQFFGPGTRLTVL.

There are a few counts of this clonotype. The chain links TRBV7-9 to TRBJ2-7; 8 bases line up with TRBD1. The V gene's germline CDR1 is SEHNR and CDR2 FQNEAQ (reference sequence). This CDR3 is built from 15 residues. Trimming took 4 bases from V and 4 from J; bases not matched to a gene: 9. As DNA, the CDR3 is TGTGCCAGCAGCTCCCCGGACAGGGTACTTTACGAGCAGTACTTC. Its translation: CASSSPDRVLYEQYF.

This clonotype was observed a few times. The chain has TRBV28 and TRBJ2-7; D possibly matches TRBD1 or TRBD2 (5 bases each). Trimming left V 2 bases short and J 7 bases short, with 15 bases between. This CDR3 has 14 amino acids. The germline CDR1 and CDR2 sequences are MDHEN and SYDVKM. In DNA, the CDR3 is TGTGCCAGCAGTTTAACGGACCGGGACGGTGAGCAGTACTTC. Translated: CASSLTDRDGEQYF.

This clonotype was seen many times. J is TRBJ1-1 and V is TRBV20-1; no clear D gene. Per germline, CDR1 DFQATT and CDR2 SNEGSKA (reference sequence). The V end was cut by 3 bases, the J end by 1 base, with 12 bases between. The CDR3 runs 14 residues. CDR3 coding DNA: TGCAGTGCTAGGGCCCACAGTCCGAACACTGAAGCTTTCTTT. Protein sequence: CSARAHSPNTEAFF.

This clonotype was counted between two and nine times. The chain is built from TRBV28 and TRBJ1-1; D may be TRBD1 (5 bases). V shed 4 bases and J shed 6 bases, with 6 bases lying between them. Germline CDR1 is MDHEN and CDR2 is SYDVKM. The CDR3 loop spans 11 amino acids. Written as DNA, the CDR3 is TGTGCCAGCAGTTCCAGGGCTGAAGCTTTCTTT. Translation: CASSSRAEAFF.

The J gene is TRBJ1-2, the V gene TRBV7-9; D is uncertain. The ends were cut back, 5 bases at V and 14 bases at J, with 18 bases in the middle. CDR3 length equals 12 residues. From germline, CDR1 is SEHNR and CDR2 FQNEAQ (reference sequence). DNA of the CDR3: TGTGCCAGCAGCCCCGGCGGTTTACTCTGTACCTTC. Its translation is CASSPGGLLCTF.

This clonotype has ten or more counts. CDR3 protein: CASSFGRINEKLFF. CDR3 sequence (DNA): TGTGCCAGCAGCTTTGGCAGAATCAATGAAAAACTGTTTTTT. The gene calls are TRBV7-8 and TRBJ1-4; D is undetermined. V lost 3 bases and J lost 5, with 10 bases in between. The CDR3 contains 14 residues. Germline V gene data show CDR1 as SGHVS and CDR2 as FQNEAQ.

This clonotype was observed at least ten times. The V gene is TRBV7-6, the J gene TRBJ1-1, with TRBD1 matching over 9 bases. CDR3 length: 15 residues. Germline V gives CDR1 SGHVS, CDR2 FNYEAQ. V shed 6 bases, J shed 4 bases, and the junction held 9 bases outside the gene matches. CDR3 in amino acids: CASRPTGGGSTEAFF. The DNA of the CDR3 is TGTGCCAGCAGACCTACAGGGGGCGGTAGCACTGAAGCTTTCTTT.

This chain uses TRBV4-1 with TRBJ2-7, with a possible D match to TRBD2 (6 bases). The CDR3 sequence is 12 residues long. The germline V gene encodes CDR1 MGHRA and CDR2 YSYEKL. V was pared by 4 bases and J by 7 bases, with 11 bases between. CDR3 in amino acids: CASSPTGDEQYF. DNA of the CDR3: TGCGCCAGCAGCCCCACGGGAGATGAGCAGTACTTC.

As DNA, the CDR3 is TGTGCCAGCAGCCCCCAGGCGGGGGGGCAGTATTTT. Translation: CASSPQAGGQYF. The rearrangement links TRBV14 to TRBJ2-3, with 8 bases fitting TRBD2. Germline-derived CDR1 and CDR2 are SGHDN and FVKESK. V shed 4 bases and J 11 bases; nucleotides not matched to a gene: 5. CDR3 size: 12 residues.

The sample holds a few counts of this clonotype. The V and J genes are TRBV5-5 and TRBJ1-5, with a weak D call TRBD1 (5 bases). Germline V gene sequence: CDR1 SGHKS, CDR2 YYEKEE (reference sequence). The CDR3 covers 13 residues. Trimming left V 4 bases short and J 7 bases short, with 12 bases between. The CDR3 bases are TGTGCCAGCAGCGCCCAGGGATCGCAGCCCCAGCATTTT. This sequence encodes CASSAQGSQPQHF.

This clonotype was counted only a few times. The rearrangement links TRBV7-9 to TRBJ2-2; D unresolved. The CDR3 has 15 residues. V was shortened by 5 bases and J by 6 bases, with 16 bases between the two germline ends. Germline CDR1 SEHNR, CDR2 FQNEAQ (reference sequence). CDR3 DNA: TGTGCCAGCAGCCCCCAGGAACCCGGACCCGGGGAGCTGTTTTTT. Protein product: CASSPQEPGPGELFF. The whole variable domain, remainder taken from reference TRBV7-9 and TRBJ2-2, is DTGVSQNPRHKITKRGQNVTFRCDPISEHNRLYWYRQTLGQGPEFLTYFQNEAQLEKSRLLSDRFSAERPKGSFSTLEIQRTEQGDSAMYLCASSPQEPGPGELFFGEGSRLTVL.

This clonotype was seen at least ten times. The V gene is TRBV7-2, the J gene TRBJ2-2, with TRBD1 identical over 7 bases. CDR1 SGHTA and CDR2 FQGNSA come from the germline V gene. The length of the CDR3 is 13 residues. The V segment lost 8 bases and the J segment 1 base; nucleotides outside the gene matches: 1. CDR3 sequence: CASDRVNTGELFF. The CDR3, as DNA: TGTGCCAGCGACAGGGTGAACACCGGGGAGCTGTTTTTT.

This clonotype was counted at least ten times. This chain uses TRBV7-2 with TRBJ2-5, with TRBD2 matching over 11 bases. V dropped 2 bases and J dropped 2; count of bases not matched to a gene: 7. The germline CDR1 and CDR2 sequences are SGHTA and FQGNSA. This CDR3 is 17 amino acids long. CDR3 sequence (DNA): TGTGCCAGCAGCTTATTGCCGGGACTAGCGGAACAAGAGACCCAGTACTTC. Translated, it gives CASSLLPGLAEQETQYF.

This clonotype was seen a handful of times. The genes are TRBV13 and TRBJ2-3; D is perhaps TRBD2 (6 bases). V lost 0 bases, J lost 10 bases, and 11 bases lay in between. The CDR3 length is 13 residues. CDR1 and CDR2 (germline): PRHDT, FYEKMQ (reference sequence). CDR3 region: CASSLGGSNAQYF. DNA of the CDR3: TGTGCCAGCAGCTTAGGCGGGAGCAATGCGCAGTATTTT.

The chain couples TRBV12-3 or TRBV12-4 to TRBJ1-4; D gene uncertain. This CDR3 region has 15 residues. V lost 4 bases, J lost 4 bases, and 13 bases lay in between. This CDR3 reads CASSSHGGSNEKLFF. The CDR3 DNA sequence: TGTGCCAGCAGTTCCCACGGCGGAAGTAATGAAAAACTGTTTTTT.

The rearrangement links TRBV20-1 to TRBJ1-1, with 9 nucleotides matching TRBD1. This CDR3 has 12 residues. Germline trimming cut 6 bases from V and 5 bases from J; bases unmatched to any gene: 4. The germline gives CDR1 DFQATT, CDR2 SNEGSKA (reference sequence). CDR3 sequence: CSAGQGFTEAFF. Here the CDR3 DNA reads TGCAGTGCAGGACAGGGGTTTACTGAAGCTTTCTTT.

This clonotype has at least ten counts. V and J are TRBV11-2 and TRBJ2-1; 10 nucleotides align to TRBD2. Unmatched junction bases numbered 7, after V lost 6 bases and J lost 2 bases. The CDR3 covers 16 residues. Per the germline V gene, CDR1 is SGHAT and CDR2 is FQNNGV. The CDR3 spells CASRSTSGETYNEQFF. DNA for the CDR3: TGTGCCAGCAGAAGTACTAGCGGGGAGACCTACAATGAGCAGTTCTTC.

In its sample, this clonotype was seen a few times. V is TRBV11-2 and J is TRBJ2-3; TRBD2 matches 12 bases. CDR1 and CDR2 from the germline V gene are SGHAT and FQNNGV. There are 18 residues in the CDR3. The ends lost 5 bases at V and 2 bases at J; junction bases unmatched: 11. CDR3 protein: CASSARTSGTLVTDTQYF. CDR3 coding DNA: TGTGCCAGCAGCGCGAGGACTAGCGGGACCTTAGTCACAGATACGCAGTATTTT.

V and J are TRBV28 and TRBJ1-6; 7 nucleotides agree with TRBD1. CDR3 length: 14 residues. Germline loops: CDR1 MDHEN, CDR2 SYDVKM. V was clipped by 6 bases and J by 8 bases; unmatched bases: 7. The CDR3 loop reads CASSPGQAYSPLHF. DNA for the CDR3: TGTGCCAGCAGCCCAGGACAGGCATATTCACCCCTCCACTTT.

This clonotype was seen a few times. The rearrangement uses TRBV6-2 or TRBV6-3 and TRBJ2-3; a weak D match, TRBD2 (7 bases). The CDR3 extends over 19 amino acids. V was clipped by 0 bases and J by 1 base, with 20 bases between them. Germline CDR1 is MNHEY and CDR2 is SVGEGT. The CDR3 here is CASSYSNGLPRGRTDTQYF. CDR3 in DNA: TGTGCCAGCAGTTACTCGAATGGGCTTCCGCGGGGGCGCACAGATACGCAGTATTTT.

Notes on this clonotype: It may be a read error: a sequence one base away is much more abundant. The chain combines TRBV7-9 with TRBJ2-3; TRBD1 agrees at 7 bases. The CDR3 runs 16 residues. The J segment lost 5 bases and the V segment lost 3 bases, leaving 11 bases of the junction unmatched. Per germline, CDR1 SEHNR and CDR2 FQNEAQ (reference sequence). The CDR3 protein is CASSFGDRAGIDTQYF. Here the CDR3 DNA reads TGTGCCAGCAGCTTTGGAGACAGGGCAGGGATAGATACGCAGTATTTT. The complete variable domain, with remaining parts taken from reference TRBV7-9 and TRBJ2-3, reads DTGVSQNPRHKITKRGQNVTFRCDPISEHNRLYWYRQTLGQGPEFLTYFQNEAQLEKSRLLSDRFSAERPKGSFSTLEIQRTEQGDSAMYLCASSFGDRAGIDTQYFGPGTRLTVL.

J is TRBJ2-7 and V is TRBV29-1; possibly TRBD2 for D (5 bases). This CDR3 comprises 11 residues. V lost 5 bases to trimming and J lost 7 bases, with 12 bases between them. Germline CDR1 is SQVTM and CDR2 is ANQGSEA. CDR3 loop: CSVIREREQYF. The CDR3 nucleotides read TGCAGCGTTATAAGGGAGAGGGAGCAGTACTTC.

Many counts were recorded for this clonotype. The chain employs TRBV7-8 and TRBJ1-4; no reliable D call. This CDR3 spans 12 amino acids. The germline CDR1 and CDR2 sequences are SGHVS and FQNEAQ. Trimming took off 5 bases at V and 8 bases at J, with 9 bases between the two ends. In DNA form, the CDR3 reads TGTGCCAGCAGCCTCGTAACAGAAAAACTGTTTTTT. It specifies CASSLVTEKLFF. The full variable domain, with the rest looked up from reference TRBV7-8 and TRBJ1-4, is GAGVSQSPRYKVAKRGQDVALRCDPISGHVSLFWYQQALGQGPEFLTYFQNEAQLDKSGLPSDRFFAERPEGSVSTLKIQRTQQEDSAVYLCASSLVTEKLFFGSGTQLSVL.

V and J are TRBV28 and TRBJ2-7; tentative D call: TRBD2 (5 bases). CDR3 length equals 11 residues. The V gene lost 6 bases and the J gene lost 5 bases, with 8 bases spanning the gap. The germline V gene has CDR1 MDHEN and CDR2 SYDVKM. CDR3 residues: CASRILDEQYF. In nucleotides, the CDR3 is TGTGCCAGCAGGATACTAGACGAGCAGTACTTC.

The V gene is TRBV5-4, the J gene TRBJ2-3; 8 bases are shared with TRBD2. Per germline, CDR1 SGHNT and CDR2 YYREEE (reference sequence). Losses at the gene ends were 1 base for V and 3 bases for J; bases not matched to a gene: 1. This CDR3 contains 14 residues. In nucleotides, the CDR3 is TGTGCCAGCAGCTTGCGGGAGGGGACAGATACGCAGTATTTT. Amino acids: CASSLREGTDTQYF.

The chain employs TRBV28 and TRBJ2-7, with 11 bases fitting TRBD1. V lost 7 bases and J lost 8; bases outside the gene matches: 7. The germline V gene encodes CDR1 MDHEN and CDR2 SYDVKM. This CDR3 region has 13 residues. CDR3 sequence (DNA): TGTGCCAGCAACGAGCGGACAGGGGGCAAGCAGTACTTC. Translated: CASNERTGGKQYF.

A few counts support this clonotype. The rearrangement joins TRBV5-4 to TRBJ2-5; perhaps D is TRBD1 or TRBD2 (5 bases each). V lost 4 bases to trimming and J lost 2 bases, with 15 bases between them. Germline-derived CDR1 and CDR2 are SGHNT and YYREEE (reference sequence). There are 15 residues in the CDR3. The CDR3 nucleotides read TGTGCCAGCAGCCTTCCGGGACGGGCACAAGAGACCCAGTACTTC. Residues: CASSLPGRAQETQYF. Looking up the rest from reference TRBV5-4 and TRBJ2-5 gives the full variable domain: ETGVTQSPTHLIKTRGQQVTLRCSSQSGHNTVSWYQQALGQGPQFIFQYYREEENGRGNFPPRFSGLQFPNYSSELNVNALELDDSALYLCASSLPGRAQETQYFGPGTRLLVL.

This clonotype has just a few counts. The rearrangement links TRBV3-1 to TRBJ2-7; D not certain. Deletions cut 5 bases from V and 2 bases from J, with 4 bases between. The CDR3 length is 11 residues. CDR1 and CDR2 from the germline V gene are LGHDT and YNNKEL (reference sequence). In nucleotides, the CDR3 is TGTGCCAGCAGCGGGCCCTACGAGCAGTACTTC. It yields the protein CASSGPYEQYF.